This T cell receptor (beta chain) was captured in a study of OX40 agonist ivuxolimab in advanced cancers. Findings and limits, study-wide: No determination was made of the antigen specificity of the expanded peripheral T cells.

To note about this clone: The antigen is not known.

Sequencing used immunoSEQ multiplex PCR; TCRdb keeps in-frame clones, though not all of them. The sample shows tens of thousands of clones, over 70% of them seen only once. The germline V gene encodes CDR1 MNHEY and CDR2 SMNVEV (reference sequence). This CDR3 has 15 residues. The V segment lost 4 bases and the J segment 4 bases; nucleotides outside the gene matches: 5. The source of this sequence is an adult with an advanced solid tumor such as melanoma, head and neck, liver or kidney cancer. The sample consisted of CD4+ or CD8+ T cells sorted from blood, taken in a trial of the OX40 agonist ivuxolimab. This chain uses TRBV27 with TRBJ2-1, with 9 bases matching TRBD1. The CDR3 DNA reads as TGTGCCAGCAGTTCTCCGGGACAGGGTTACAATGAGCAGTTCTTC. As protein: CASSSPGQGYNEQFF.